The 27 T cell receptor beta chains below all came from one sample that was sequenced in a study of T cell repertoires in cytomegalovirus infection. In TCRdb, the reads were re-called with MiXCR into one record per CDR3 protein. Of around 300,000 distinct CDR3 sequences in the sample, around a tenth were seen once. Sequenced: PBMCs. Receptor source: a human donor in good health (CMV status not recorded). Some clones in this sample may be carry-over from other donors' samples.

There are many counts of this clonotype. The rearrangement links TRBV11-2 to TRBJ1-2, with D possibly matching TRBD1 (5 bases). Germline loops: CDR1 SGHAT, CDR2 FQNNGV. V lost 5 bases, J lost 4 bases, and 23 bases lay in between. The CDR3 spans 17 residues. Here the CDR3 DNA reads TGTGCCAGCAGCCCAAGGCACATGCCGGGGGGAGTCTATGGCTACACCTTC. It encodes CASSPRHMPGGVYGYTF. Combining the CDR3 with reference TRBV11-2 and TRBJ1-2 gives the whole variable domain EAGVAQSPRYKIIEKRQSVAFWCNPISGHATLYWYQQILGQGPKLLIQFQNNGVVDDSQLPKDRFSAERLKGVDSTLKIQPAKLEDSAVYLCASSPRHMPGGVYGYTFGSGTRLTVV.

The chain combines TRBV6-6 with TRBJ1-6; the D is unclear. Germline CDR1 reads MNHNY; CDR2 reads SVGAGI (reference sequence). V lost 8 bases and J 9 bases, leaving 11 bases between the germline ends. The CDR3 is made up of 12 amino acids. The CDR3 DNA reads as TGTGCCAGCGGTGGGTCGGCTTCACCCCTCCACTTT. This encodes CASGGSASPLHF.

This clonotype was recorded at least ten times. This chain joins TRBV27 and TRBJ1-1; D is uncertain. Trimming removed 5 bases from V and 9 bases from J, with 19 bases in between. The CDR3 covers 14 residues. The germline V gene has CDR1 MNHEY and CDR2 SMNVEV (reference sequence). DNA of the CDR3: TGTGCCAGCAGTCCTACGCCGAGGACGATTAAAGCTTTCTTT. Translation: CASSPTPRTIKAFF.

This clonotype was seen many times. The V call is TRBV6-2 or TRBV6-3, the J call TRBJ2-4; D tentatively reads TRBD1 or TRBD2 (5 bases each). Germline CDR1 and CDR2: MNHEY and SVGEGT. V shed 2 bases and J shed 0 bases, with 17 bases lying between them. The length of the CDR3 is 18 residues. The CDR3 DNA sequence: TGTGCCAGCAGTTACCGGGGCGGTATCGGATTAGCCAAAAACATTCAGTACTTC. It specifies CASSYRGGIGLAKNIQYF.

This clonotype has a count of ten or more. CDR3 region: CASRRTGNTEAFF. DNA of the CDR3: TGTGCCAGCAGGAGGACAGGGAACACTGAAGCTTTCTTT. This chain joins TRBV7-8 and TRBJ1-1; 7 positions match TRBD1. Germline lookup yields CDR1 SGHVS and CDR2 FQNEAQ. Unmatched junction bases numbered 2, after V lost 6 bases and J lost 1 base. The CDR3 is 13 residues long.

This clonotype was detected many times. The chain has TRBV7-2 and TRBJ1-5; D not resolved. Germline-derived CDR1 and CDR2 are SGHTA and FQGNSA. The CDR3 runs to 18 residues. V shed 5 bases and J shed 0 bases, with 20 bases lying between them. The CDR3 spells CASSPLPPDGYSNQPQHF. The CDR3 DNA follows: TGTGCCAGCAGCCCCCTTCCCCCAGACGGGTATAGCAATCAGCCCCAGCATTTT.

This clonotype showed up many times. This sequence joins TRBV7-2 and TRBJ1-1; D is perhaps TRBD1 (5 bases). Trimming shortened V by 3 bases and J by 0 bases, and 11 bases separated the two germline ends. The CDR3 has 15 amino acids. Germline values: CDR1 SGHTA, CDR2 FQGNSA. CDR3 loop: CASSFPGRLNTEAFF. The DNA for the CDR3 is TGTGCCAGCAGCTTTCCGGGACGGCTGAACACTGAAGCTTTCTTT.

Comment on this clonotype: A much larger clone is a single base away; this may be a read error. The chain combines TRBV7-2 with TRBJ2-5; D may match TRBD1 or TRBD2 (5 bases each). Trimming shortened V by 0 bases and J by 4 bases, and 15 bases separated the two germline ends. The CDR3 contains 16 residues. Germline CDR1 is SGHTA and CDR2 is FQGNSA. The CDR3 sequence is CASSLALFLRGETQYF. CDR3 nucleotide sequence: TGTGCCAGCAGCTTAGCGCTTTTCCTGAGGGGAGAGACCCAGTACTTC.

This sequence joins TRBV12-3 or TRBV12-4 and TRBJ2-7, with a possible D match to TRBD1 (6 bases). The CDR3 consists of 12 residues. Trimming removed 4 bases at V and 6 bases at J, with 10 bases between. DNA of the CDR3: TGTGCCAGCAGTTCACAGGGCACCGAGCAGTACTTC. The encoded protein is CASSSQGTEQYF.

The V call is TRBV6-5, the J call TRBJ2-7; no definite D call. Germline CDR1 reads MNHEY; CDR2 reads SVGAGI. This CDR3 comprises 14 residues. V dropped 8 bases and J dropped 0 bases, with 14 bases sitting between them. The CDR3 loop reads CASAEAPLSYEQYF. Here the CDR3 DNA reads TGTGCCAGCGCCGAGGCACCCCTCTCCTACGAGCAGTACTTC.

This chain uses TRBV29-1 with TRBJ1-2; TRBD1 agrees at 7 bases. J lost 4 bases, V lost 7 bases, and 3 bases had no gene match. Germline V lookup: CDR1 SQVTM, CDR2 ANQGSEA. This CDR3 has 11 residues. CDR3 nucleotides: TGCAGCGGGGGACAGTCCTATGGCTACACCTTC. The encoded protein is CSGGQSYGYTF.

This clonotype appeared many times. This chain's CDR3 is CASSLGIAGRQHEQFF. In nucleotides, the CDR3 is TGTGCCAGCAGCTTAGGAATAGCGGGCCGTCAGCATGAGCAGTTCTTC. The chain has TRBV7-2 and TRBJ2-1; TRBD2 agrees at 7 bases. V shed 1 base, J shed 8 bases, and the junction held 11 bases outside the gene matches. The germline V gene has CDR1 SGHTA and CDR2 FQGNSA. This CDR3 has 16 amino acids. Supplemented by reference TRBV7-2 and TRBJ2-1, the full variable domain reads GAGVSQSPSNKVTEKGKDVELRCDPISGHTALYWYRQSLGQGLEFLIYFQGNSAPDKSGLPSDRFSAERTGGSVSTLTIQRTQQEDSAVYLCASSLGIAGRQHEQFFGPGTRLTVL.

This clonotype was seen more than once but under ten times. This sequence joins TRBV30 and TRBJ1-1; D is uncertain. The V gene lost 3 bases and the J gene lost 1 base, with 9 bases spanning the gap. Per germline, CDR1 GTSNPN and CDR2 SVGIG (reference sequence). CDR3 length equals 13 residues. The chain's CDR3 is CAWRVTENTEAFF. CDR3 bases: TGTGCCTGGAGGGTAACAGAGAACACTGAAGCTTTCTTT.

This chain joins TRBV4-1 and TRBJ2-2, with D possibly matching TRBD1 (5 bases). With 1 base removed from V and 6 bases from J, the gap between germline ends came to 6 bases. The CDR3 covers 13 residues. Germline CDR1 and CDR2: MGHRA and YSYEKL. This chain's CDR3 is CASSQVRAGELFF. CDR3 in DNA: TGCGCCAGCAGCCAAGTCAGGGCCGGGGAGCTGTTTTTT.

The genes are TRBV20-1 and TRBJ2-1, with no clear D. The germline V gene has CDR1 DFQATT and CDR2 SNEGSKA (reference sequence). Trimming cost V 0 bases and J 6 bases, with 12 bases left between them. The CDR3 is made up of 14 amino acids. CDR3 loop: CSARDPGESNEQFF. CDR3 DNA sequence: TGCAGTGCTAGAGATCCTGGAGAAAGCAATGAGCAGTTCTTC.

V gene TRBV2 combines with J gene TRBJ1-1, with a weak D call TRBD1 (6 bases). Between the trimmed V and J ends, which lost 0 bases and 1 base, there was a span of 15 bases. There are 17 residues in the CDR3. Looked up from germline, CDR1 is SNHLY and CDR2 is FYNNEI. The CDR3 DNA is TGTGCCAGCAGTGAAGCGCTTCTGGGCAGGGGGAACACTGAAGCTTTCTTT. This sequence encodes CASSEALLGRGNTEAFF.

This clonotype was recorded many times. This rearrangement joins TRBV6-1 to TRBJ1-1; no clear D gene. Germline V gives CDR1 MNHNS, CDR2 SASEGT. This CDR3 region has 14 residues. Deletions cut 5 bases from V and 2 bases from J, with 12 bases between. The CDR3 DNA follows: TGTGCCAGCAGTTTAGAGGCCTTAAACACTGAAGCTTTCTTT. Amino acid sequence: CASSLEALNTEAFF.

This clonotype was detected many times. This sequence joins TRBV7-2 and TRBJ2-6, with 8 nucleotides matching TRBD1. CDR3 length: 19 residues. Per the germline V gene, CDR1 is SGHTA and CDR2 is FQGNSA. J was trimmed by 0 bases and V by 6 bases; bases with no gene match: 13. For the CDR3, the DNA is TGTGCCAGCAGACCTGGGGGGACAGGTCTCATCTCTGGGGCCAACGTCCTGACTTTC. This translates into CASRPGGTGLISGANVLTF. The full variable domain, rest sourced from reference TRBV7-2 and TRBJ2-6, is GAGVSQSPSNKVTEKGKDVELRCDPISGHTALYWYRQSLGQGLEFLIYFQGNSAPDKSGLPSDRFSAERTGGSVSTLTIQRTQQEDSAVYLCASRPGGTGLISGANVLTFGAGSRLTVL.

This clonotype was counted only a few times. CDR3 sequence: CASSLGRLTDQPQHF. CDR3 sequence (DNA): TGTGCCAGCAGTCTGGGACGGTTAACTGATCAGCCCCAGCATTTT. The chain employs TRBV12-3 or TRBV12-4 and TRBJ1-5, with a possible D match to TRBD1 (5 bases). The CDR3 is 15 amino acids. Between the trimmed V and J ends, which lost 5 bases and 5 bases, there was a span of 16 bases.

The chain is built from TRBV20-1 and TRBJ1-1; D is possibly TRBD1 (5 bases). Per germline, CDR1 DFQATT and CDR2 SNEGSKA (reference sequence). V lost 6 bases and J lost 2, with 16 bases in between. The CDR3 spans 14 residues. CDR3 coding DNA: TGCAGTGCCCAGGCGGTGCAGGGAAACACTGAAGCTTTCTTT. This sequence encodes CSAQAVQGNTEAFF.

This clonotype was counted many times. This chain links TRBV4-1 with TRBJ2-5; D might be TRBD2 (5 bases). With 4 bases removed from V and 3 bases from J, the gap between germline ends came to 9 bases. The CDR3 runs to 13 residues. Germline V lookup: CDR1 MGHRA, CDR2 YSYEKL. The CDR3 region has the DNA TGCGCCAGCAGCCCGGCGGGTGAAGAGACCCAGTACTTC. It yields the protein CASSPAGEETQYF.

This clonotype was observed at least ten times. The rearrangement uses TRBV7-2 and TRBJ1-2; tentatively, D is TRBD1 (5 bases). In germline, CDR1 is SGHTA, CDR2 FQGNSA. The CDR3 extends over 16 amino acids. Trimming pared 5 bases from V and 4 bases from J, leaving 20 bases between. Written as DNA, the CDR3 is TGTGCCAGCAGCGACCTCAGACATCCCGGGGGCTATGGCTACACCTTC. It codes for CASSDLRHPGGYGYTF.

This clonotype was detected many times. The chain combines TRBV28 with TRBJ2-7; 7 bases line up with TRBD2. The trim removed 7 bases at V and 5 bases at J, leaving 11 bases unmatched. The CDR3 length is 14 residues. Germline lookup yields CDR1 MDHEN and CDR2 SYDVKM. The CDR3 DNA is TGTGCCAGCATCGATGGACTAGTTAGTAACGAGCAGTACTTC. The encoded protein is CASIDGLVSNEQYF.

This clonotype was observed at least ten times. The genes are TRBV7-2 and TRBJ2-3; D gene unclear. V was trimmed by 1 base and J by 0 bases, leaving 11 bases between them. Germline V gene sequence: CDR1 SGHTA, CDR2 FQGNSA. The CDR3 consists of 16 residues. The CDR3 protein is CASSLGDLQSTDTQYF. CDR3 DNA: TGTGCCAGCAGCTTAGGGGATTTGCAAAGCACAGATACGCAGTATTTT.

This clonotype was observed at least ten times. The chain uses TRBV6-2 or TRBV6-3 and TRBJ2-7; 10 positions match TRBD1. This CDR3 has 14 residues. After removal of 5 bases from V and 6 bases from J, the junction contained 7 bases not matched to a gene. Germline-derived CDR1 and CDR2 are MNHEY and SVGEGT. The CDR3 loop is CASSPGTGEPEQYF. DNA for the CDR3: TGTGCCAGCAGTCCCGGGACAGGGGAGCCCGAGCAGTACTTC.

This clonotype has ten or more counts. This chain uses TRBV6-1 with TRBJ1-5; 7 bases align to TRBD1. V dropped 4 bases and J dropped 6; count of bases not matched to a gene: 9. Germline V lookup: CDR1 MNHNS, CDR2 SASEGT. The CDR3 has 15 amino acids. The CDR3 DNA sequence: TGTGCCAGCAGTGGTACAGGGGCTCGGGTTCAGCCCCAGCATTTT. Translated: CASSGTGARVQPQHF.

There are many counts of this clonotype. The chain uses TRBV7-2 and TRBJ1-3; maybe TRBD1 (5 bases). This CDR3 has 14 residues. Germline CDR1 is SGHTA and CDR2 is FQGNSA. V was pared by 5 bases and J by 4 bases, with 12 bases between. CDR3 in amino acids: CASSPRRGGNTIYF. The DNA for the CDR3 is TGTGCCAGCAGCCCAAGGCGGGGGGGAAACACCATATATTTT. The entire variable domain, with the rest obtained from reference TRBV7-2 and TRBJ1-3, is as follows: GAGVSQSPSNKVTEKGKDVELRCDPISGHTALYWYRQSLGQGLEFLIYFQGNSAPDKSGLPSDRFSAERTGGSVSTLTIQRTQQEDSAVYLCASSPRRGGNTIYFGEGSWLTVV.